This T cell receptor (beta chain) originates from a study of blood T cell repertoires in COVID-19. The protocol was immunoSEQ multiplex PCR, while the TCRdb copy is restricted to in-frame clones and leaves out a portion. Here the sample spans approximately 440,000 clones, 90% being singletons. Participant-given clinical history determined each cohort assignment. The source of this sequence is a man aged 18 to 30 who had recovered from COVID-19. Input material: PBMCs or T cells enriched from blood (not recorded which).

CDR3 sequence: CASRFSSNQPQHF. CDR3 bases: TGTGCCAGCAGGTTCAGTAGCAATCAGCCCCAGCATTTT. The V call is TRBV2, the J call TRBJ1-5; D is uncertain. The CDR3 is 13 residues long. CDR1 and CDR2 from the germline V gene are SNHLY and FYNNEI. With 6 bases removed from V and 0 bases from J, the gap between germline ends came to 6 bases. Full variable domain (rest looked up from reference TRBV2 and TRBJ1-5): EPEVTQTPSHQVTQMGQEVILRCVPISNHLYFYWYRQILGQKVEFLVSFYNNEISEKSEIFDDQFSVERPDGSNFTLKIRSTKLEDSAMYFCASRFSSNQPQHFGDGTRLSIL.